What follows is one TCR beta chain and its context. Assay used: immunoSEQ multiplex PCR; TCRdb lists only in-frame clones, some missing. The sample shows tens of thousands of clones, roughly nine tenths of them seen only once. This sample was taken from a study of blood T cell repertoires in COVID-19. Turning to the study itself: The cDNA or gDNA used as material had been derived from T cells, B-cell-depleted T cells, or PBMCs.

This CDR3 is 14 amino acids long. CDR1 SNHLY and CDR2 FYNNEI come from the germline V gene. The ends lost 7 bases at V and 5 bases at J; junction bases unmatched: 10. The rearrangement links TRBV2 to TRBJ1-1, with 7 bases identical to TRBD1. This clonotype was sampled from a man aged 55 to 70 with acute or convalescent COVID-19. The sample consisted of peripheral blood. The CDR3 DNA reads as TGTGCCAGCACCTCCAGGGGGTCGGGGACTGAAGCTTTCTTT. Translated: CASTSRGSGTEAFF.